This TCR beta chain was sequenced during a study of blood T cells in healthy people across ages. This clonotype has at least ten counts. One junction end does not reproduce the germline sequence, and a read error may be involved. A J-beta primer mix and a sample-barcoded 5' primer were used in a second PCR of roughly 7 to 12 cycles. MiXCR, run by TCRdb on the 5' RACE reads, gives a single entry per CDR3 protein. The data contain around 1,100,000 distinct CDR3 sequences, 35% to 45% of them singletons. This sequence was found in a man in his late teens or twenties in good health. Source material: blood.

Written as DNA, the CDR3 is TGTGCTAGCAGTCCGACAGGGAAAGATACGCAGTATTTT. Protein sequence: CASSPTGKDTQYF. The rearrangement joins TRBV7-7 to TRBJ2-3; TRBD1 aligns across 7 bases. CDR1 and CDR2 (germline): SSHAT, FNYEAQ (reference sequence). This CDR3 region has 13 residues.